Listed here is a single T cell receptor beta chain. This was a deep-level run. TCRdb's copy holds only in-frame clones and misses some; the assay was immunoSEQ multiplex PCR. The data contain roughly 2.2 million clones, approximately 95% of them seen just once; the ten biggest clones take up about 0.41%. This sample is part of a study of shared clonotypes between healthy human individuals. CD4+ cell separation produced CD45RA+ naive and CD45RA-negative memory subsets. The sequence was collected from a man aged 18 to 35 in good health. Some clones in this sample may be carry-over from other donors' samples. What was sequenced was naive CD4+ T cells from PBMCs. The subset: CD45RA+ positively selected.

This CDR3 reads CASSTGRGGKVNQPQHF. CDR3 nucleotide sequence: TGTGCCAGCTCGACGGGGCGGGGGGGTAAGGTCAATCAGCCCCAGCATTTT. This rearrangement joins TRBV18 to TRBJ1-5; tentatively, D is TRBD1 (5 bases). Trimming removed 6 bases at V and 3 bases at J, with 21 bases between. CDR3 size: 17 residues. Germline V gene lookup returns CDR1 KGHSH and CDR2 LQKENI.